Shown below are 26 T cell receptor beta chains from a single sample sequenced in a study of metastatic and nonmetastatic thyroid tumors. TCRdb reprocessed the PCR reads via MiXCR. Here the sample spans tens of thousands of clones, 15% being singletons. All patients were treatment-naive before thyroid surgery. The specimen was blood. These receptors all come from a female donor with papillary thyroid cancer or a benign thyroid nodule (not recorded which). Some clones in this sample may be carry-over from other donors' samples.

This clone came up many times. V gene TRBV4-2 combines with J gene TRBJ1-6; D may be TRBD1 (5 bases). Trimming shortened V by 0 bases and J by 9 bases, and 12 bases separated the two germline ends. The CDR3 sequence is 15 residues long. CDR1 and CDR2 from the germline V gene are LGHNA and YNFKEQ. This CDR3 is CASSQEPGGISPLHF. CDR3 bases: TGTGCCAGCAGCCAAGAACCCGGGGGAATTTCACCCCTCCACTTT.

This rearrangement joins TRBV20-1 to TRBJ2-5; tentatively, D is TRBD1 (6 bases). Germline V lookup: CDR1 DFQATT, CDR2 SNEGSKA (reference sequence). The CDR3 extends over 16 amino acids. V was pared by 5 bases and J by 5 bases, with 24 bases between. DNA of the CDR3: TGCAGTGCTTCCGGACCGGGACACCCTTTCGGGGAGACCCAGTACTTC. It translates to CSASGPGHPFGETQYF.

There are many counts of this clone. The chain has TRBV28 and TRBJ1-1, with TRBD1 matching 7 bases. The V and J ends lost 5 bases and 4 bases, in that order; junction bases with no gene match: 13. Germline V gene data show CDR1 as MDHEN and CDR2 as SYDVKM. CDR3 length: 16 residues. This CDR3 is CASSPSHRQGSTEAFF. The CDR3 bases are TGTGCCAGCAGTCCCAGCCATAGACAGGGCAGCACTGAAGCTTTCTTT.

The table lists this clone with many counts. The J gene is TRBJ2-1, the V gene TRBV20-1; 7 bases align to TRBD1. Germline V gene lookup returns CDR1 DFQATT and CDR2 SNEGSKA (reference sequence). The CDR3 length is 14 residues. V was clipped by 5 bases and J by 3 bases; unmatched bases: 7. CDR3: CSAVTGPNYNEQFF. CDR3 bases: TGCAGTGCTGTGACAGGGCCAAACTACAATGAGCAGTTCTTC.

This clone was found many times. The rearrangement joins TRBV27 to TRBJ2-7; maybe TRBD1 (6 bases). The ends were cut back, 7 bases at V and 6 bases at J, with 22 bases in the middle. Germline CDR1 and CDR2: MNHEY and SMNVEV (reference sequence). The CDR3 spans 15 residues. The CDR3 sequence is CASKRSGTSPLEQYF. The CDR3 DNA reads TGTGCCAGCAAGAGGAGTGGGACATCCCCCCTCGAGCAGTACTTC.

This clone has a count of ten or more. The chain joins TRBV2 to TRBJ1-5; 9 nucleotides line up with TRBD1. The germline CDR1 and CDR2 sequences are SNHLY and FYNNEI. The length of the CDR3 is 16 residues. V lost 5 bases and J lost 1; bases outside the gene matches: 6. The CDR3 DNA sequence: TGTGCCAGCAGTCGGGACAGGGTAGGGAGCAATCAGCCCCAGCATTTT. It codes for CASSRDRVGSNQPQHF.

This clone was counted a few times. The CDR3 is CASRGSIGGAPYEQYF. The CDR3 coding sequence is TGTGCCAGCAGGGGATCTATCGGGGGGGCGCCGTACGAGCAGTACTTC. The chain has TRBV6-1 and TRBJ2-7; 8 nucleotides agree with TRBD2. CDR3 length equals 16 residues. Looked up from germline, CDR1 is MNHNS and CDR2 is SASEGT. V lost 6 bases, J lost 4 bases, and 14 bases stayed unmatched.

This clone was seen many times. The rearrangement uses TRBV6-2 or TRBV6-3 and TRBJ1-2; TRBD1 agrees at 7 bases. This CDR3 has 14 amino acids. The V gene end was trimmed by 4 bases and the J gene end by 6 bases; junction bases not matched to a gene: 8. CDR1 and CDR2 from the germline V gene are MNHEY and SVGEGT. This CDR3 reads CASSSSRTGDGYTF. The CDR3 DNA sequence: TGTGCCAGCAGTTCCTCCCGGACAGGAGATGGCTACACCTTC.

The sample holds many counts of this clone. Other DNA sequences from this sample encode an identical CDR3 as well. This CDR3 is CASSVDGQGNTEAFF. The CDR3 region has the DNA TGTGCCAGCAGCGTAGATGGACAGGGCAACACTGAAGCTTTCTTT. V is TRBV9 and J is TRBJ1-1, with 8 positions matching TRBD1. The germline gives CDR1 SGDLS, CDR2 YYNGEE. The CDR3 runs to 15 residues. The V segment lost 0 bases and the J segment 2 bases; nucleotides outside the gene matches: 3.

This clone was counted at least ten times. The chain couples TRBV11-2 to TRBJ2-1; TRBD1 is a possible D gene (5 bases). In germline, CDR1 is SGHAT, CDR2 FQNNGV. The CDR3 sequence is 13 residues long. The V end lost 8 bases, the J end lost 5 bases, and 13 bases lay between the germline ends. CDR3 nucleotide sequence: TGTGCCAGCTCCCAGGGTCCCCACAATGAGCAGTTCTTC. Its protein product is CASSQGPHNEQFF.

Note on this clone: A much larger clone differs from this one at a single base, so this may be a read error. This CDR3 is also generated by other DNA sequences in the sample. The V call is TRBV20-1, the J call TRBJ2-1; a weak D match, TRBD1 (6 bases). The length of the CDR3 is 20 residues. Deletions cut 3 bases from V and 9 bases from J, with 36 bases between. Germline V lookup: CDR1 DFQATT, CDR2 SNEGSKA (reference sequence). CDR3 region: CSARFSGANTGTYRLGEQFF. CDR3 bases: TGCAGTGCTAGGTTCTCAGGGGCTAACACAGGGACATATCGGTTGGGTGAGCAGTTCTTC.

There are a few counts of this clone. The junction does not match germline at one end; this may be a read error. The sample contains more than one DNA sequence encoding this CDR3. The chain carries TRBV4-2 and TRBJ2-3; 12 positions match TRBD2. The CDR3 totals 16 residues. CDR1 and CDR2 (germline): LGHNA, YNFKEQ. The CDR3 DNA sequence: TGTGCCAGCAGCCAAACTCCTAGCGGGGGGGCAGATACGCAGTACTTT. Translating gives CASSQTPSGGADTQYF.

This clone appeared many times. This chain links TRBV20-1 with TRBJ2-2; D is perhaps TRBD2 (6 bases). The V gene lost 6 bases and the J gene lost 6 bases, with 17 bases spanning the gap. The CDR3 contains 14 residues. From germline, CDR1 is DFQATT and CDR2 SNEGSKA (reference sequence). The CDR3 DNA sequence: TGCAGTGCCGCGGAGTCGGGGGAGGCCGGGGAGCTGTTTTTT. This translates into CSAAESGEAGELFF.

The sample holds many counts of this clone. The genes are TRBV20-1 and TRBJ1-6; D unclear. CDR1 DFQATT and CDR2 SNEGSKA come from the germline V gene (reference sequence). This CDR3 contains 15 residues. Trimming took off 1 base at V and 0 bases at J, with 7 bases between the two ends. Here the CDR3 DNA reads TGCAGTGCTAGAGGTCTTAGCTCCTATAATTCACCCCTCCACTTT. It codes for CSARGLSSYNSPLHF.

This clone was seen a few times. Additional DNA sequences in this sample encode the identical CDR3. The rearrangement joins TRBV11-2 to TRBJ2-7, with 12 bases lining up with TRBD2. The germline gives CDR1 SGHAT, CDR2 FQNNGV. Germline trimming cut 5 bases from V and 2 bases from J; bases unmatched to any gene: 4. The CDR3 runs to 15 residues. CDR3 DNA: TGTGCCAGCAGCCTGCTAGCGGGAGGGACCTACGAGCAGTACTTC. It encodes CASSLLAGGTYEQYF.

This clone was seen more than once but under ten times. Since the CDR3 does not end with the conserved phenylalanine or tryptophan, this likely comes from a read error. The sample carries other DNA sequences with the same CDR3. The rearrangement links TRBV20-1 to TRBJ2-7; the match to TRBD1 covers 7 bases. CDR1 and CDR2 from the germline V gene are DFQATT and SNEGSKA (reference sequence). V lost 3 bases, J lost 0 bases, and 5 bases stayed unmatched. This CDR3 has 14 amino acids. The CDR3 sequence: CSARPPGGSYEQYL. The CDR3 DNA reads TGCAGTGCTAGGCCGCCAGGGGGCTCCTACGAGCAGTACCTC.

This clone was detected ten times or more. Other DNA sequences in this specimen translate into the identical CDR3. The chain carries TRBV7-9 and TRBJ2-7; the D call may be TRBD1 or TRBD2 (6 bases each). Germline-derived CDR1 and CDR2 are SEHNR and FQNEAQ (reference sequence). The CDR3 consists of 14 residues. Trimming stripped 1 base from V and 3 bases from J, with 10 bases between. CDR3 bases: TGTGCCAGCAGCTTAGAGGGGGGAGGCTACGAGCAGTACTTC. This codes for CASSLEGGGYEQYF. Based on the CDR3 plus reference TRBV7-9 and TRBJ2-7, the full variable domain is DTGVSQNPRHKITKRGQNVTFRCDPISEHNRLYWYRQTLGQGPEFLTYFQNEAQLEKSRLLSDRFSAERPKGSFSTLEIQRTEQGDSAMYLCASSLEGGGYEQYFGPGTRLTVT.

With regard to this clone: This may come from a read error, since a much larger clone is one base off. The chain recombines TRBV20-1 with TRBJ2-5, with D tentatively TRBD1 (6 bases). CDR3 length equals 14 residues. Germline V gives CDR1 DFQATT, CDR2 SNEGSKA (reference sequence). CDR3: CSARTPSLTGTKYF. CDR3 nucleotide sequence: TGCAGTGCTAGAACCCCCTCCTTAACAGGGACCAAGTACTTC.

Concerning this clone itself: A much larger clone lies a single base off, so this may be a read error. The J gene is TRBJ2-7, the V gene TRBV20-1; D gene ambiguous. The CDR3 is made up of 11 amino acids. The V and J ends lost 4 bases and 10 bases respectively, with 14 bases between them. The V gene's germline CDR1 is DFQATT and CDR2 SNEGSKA (reference sequence). CDR3 coding DNA: TGCAGTGCTAAGGATTGGCCGAAACAGTACTTC. It yields the protein CSAKDWPKQYF.

Regarding this clone: Being one base from a much bigger clone, this may be a read error. The chain uses TRBV5-1 and TRBJ1-4, with 11 bases matching TRBD1. Germline values: CDR1 SGHRS, CDR2 YFSETQ. The CDR3 covers 16 residues. Trimming removed 0 bases from V and 7 bases from J; junction bases left unmatched: 5. DNA of the CDR3: TGCGCCAGCAGCTTGGTGTGGGACAGGGGGATTGAAAAACTGTTTTTT. Protein product: CASSLVWDRGIEKLFF.

This clone was seen repeatedly, ten times or more. The J gene is TRBJ2-1, the V gene TRBV7-3; D not resolved. CDR1 and CDR2 from the germline V gene are SGHTA and FQGTGA. V dropped 0 bases and J dropped 0 bases, with 6 bases sitting between them. The CDR3 is 15 amino acids. In nucleotides, the CDR3 is TGTGCCAGCAGCTTAACAAGCGTCTCCTACAATGAGCAGTTCTTC. Amino acid sequence: CASSLTSVSYNEQFF. The full variable domain, rest sourced from reference TRBV7-3 and TRBJ2-1, is GAGVSQTPSNKVTEKGKYVELRCDPISGHTALYWYRQSLGQGPEFLIYFQGTGAADDSGLPNDRFFAVRPEGSVSTLKIQRTERGDSAVYLCASSLTSVSYNEQFFGPGTRLTVL.

This clone was detected ten times or more. The V call is TRBV6-9, the J call TRBJ2-1, with a possible D match to TRBD1 (5 bases). Germline V lookup: CDR1 MNHGY, CDR2 SVAAGI. CDR3 size: 14 residues. V was cut by 0 bases and J by 5 bases, with 8 bases left in between. The CDR3 DNA follows: TGTGCCAGCAGTTATTCTCCCAGGGACAATGAGCAGTTCTTC. It translates to CASSYSPRDNEQFF.

In this sample, this clone turned up many times. The J gene is TRBJ2-5, the V gene TRBV6-1; D unclear. The germline V gene has CDR1 MNHNS and CDR2 SASEGT. The CDR3 sequence is 12 residues long. The germline V and J ends were trimmed by 5 bases and 5 bases, with 9 bases remaining between them. CDR3 sequence reads: CASSWGGETQYF. The CDR3 nucleotides read TGTGCCAGCAGTTGGGGTGGGGAGACCCAGTACTTC.

In its sample, this clone was seen a few times. Since a much larger clone is just one base distant, this may be a read error. The rearrangement joins TRBV24-1 to TRBJ2-3; 7 bases match TRBD1. This CDR3 is built from 15 residues. Germline V gives CDR1 KGHDR, CDR2 SFDVKD. For the CDR3, the DNA is TGTTCCACTACTGGGTCCGACAGGGTCACAGATACGCAGTATTTT. Translation: CSTTGSDRVTDTQYF.

This clone came up many times. The chain has TRBV20-1 and TRBJ2-7; 9 bases are shared with TRBD1. The CDR3 contains 14 residues. V shed 6 bases, J shed 2 bases, and the junction held 8 bases outside the gene matches. Germline values: CDR1 DFQATT, CDR2 SNEGSKA (reference sequence). The CDR3 reads CSARNGQGTYEQYF. The CDR3 nucleotides are TGCAGTGCCAGAAATGGACAGGGGACCTACGAGCAGTACTTC.

A note on this clone: The conserved phenylalanine or tryptophan normally closing the CDR3 is absent here, so this likely arose from a read error. The CDR3 bases are TGTGCCAACAGTTTTGAACGGTACGAGCCCCAGCATTCT. This translates into CANSFERYEPQHS. The gene calls are TRBV28 and TRBJ1-5; D is undetermined. Germline V lookup: CDR1 MDHEN, CDR2 SYDVKM. The CDR3 is 13 residues long.